The rows below give T cell receptor beta chains drawn from one sample of a study of T cells in Graves' hyperthyroidism and ophthalmopathy. A single record per CDR3 protein comes from TCRdb applying MiXCR to the multiplex PCR reads. Among 300,000 or so distinct CDR3 sequences listed, 17% were seen once. The sample comprised blood. The receptor source for this set is a woman in her fifties or sixties with Graves' ophthalmopathy. The CDR3 runs from the conserved cysteine through the conserved F or W. The D gene is left open where the match is weak. Clone size is given for some rows only: seen once, a few or many times, or a class if the clone is expanded.

V: TRBV7-3; J: TRBJ2-1; size: many; length: 15; D: TRBD1; DNA: TGTGCCAGCAGCCGTCAGGGGGCTAACTACAATGAGCAGTTCTTC; CDR3: CASSRQGANYNEQFF
V: TRBV6-2/TRBV6-3; J: TRBJ2-3; size: many; length: 15; D: TRBD1; DNA: TGTGCCAGCAACCACCGGACAGGGAGCACAGATACGCAGTATTTT; CDR3: CASNHRTGSTDTQYF
V: TRBV5-6; J: TRBJ1-2; size: many; length: 12; D: .; DNA: TGTGCCAGCAGCTTGAGATGGGCGGGCTACACCTTC; CDR3: CASSLRWAGYTF
V: TRBV12-3/TRBV12-4; J: TRBJ2-4; size: few; length: 14; D: .; DNA: TGTGCCAGCATGATTGGGCTTAGCGAAAACATTCAGTACTTC; CDR3: CASMIGLSENIQYF
V: TRBV20-1; J: TRBJ2-2; size: few; length: 15; D: TRBD1; DNA: TGCAGTGCGAGCAGTCCGGGACAGGGCGCCGGGGAGCTGTTTTTT; CDR3: CSASSPGQGAGELFF
V: TRBV12-3/TRBV12-4; J: TRBJ2-2; size: many; length: 15; D: .; DNA: TGTGCCAGCAGAGAACAGGGCCTGCACACCGGGGAGCTGTTTTTT; CDR3: CASREQGLHTGELFF
V: TRBV7-2; J: TRBJ2-2; size: .; length: 15; D: .; DNA: TGTGCCAGCAGCTTACGGTTAGGGAGAACCGGGGAGCTGTTTTTT; CDR3: CASSLRLGRTGELFF
V: TRBV5-1; J: TRBJ2-5; size: few; length: 16; D: TRBD1; DNA: TGCGCCAGCAGCCAGACAGGGGGTCGCGTTTCGGAGACCCAGTACTTC; CDR3: CASSQTGGRVSETQYF
V: TRBV29-1; J: TRBJ2-3; size: many; length: 13; D: TRBD2; DNA: TGCAGCGTTAGCGGGGGGGCCGCAGATACGCAGTATTTT; CDR3: CSVSGGAADTQYF
V: TRBV5-1; J: TRBJ2-7; size: many; length: 16; D: .; DNA: TGCGCCAGCAGCCAGGACAGTCGTTCTCTTTCCTACGAGCAGTACTTC; CDR3: CASSQDSRSLSYEQYF
V: TRBV12-3/TRBV12-4; J: TRBJ1-2; size: many; length: 13; D: .; DNA: TGTGCCAGCAGGCGGTCACCTAACTATGGCTACACCTTC; CDR3: CASRRSPNYGYTF
V: TRBV14; J: TRBJ2-7; size: .; length: 15; D: .; DNA: TGTGCCAGCAGCCACCGGGACGGGGCCTTCTACGAGCAGTACTTC; CDR3: CASSHRDGAFYEQYF
V: TRBV7-3; J: TRBJ1-1; size: many; length: 16; D: .; DNA: TGTGCCAGCAGTCCAGGGGTCGGCAGGGGGAACACTGAAGCTTTCTTT; CDR3: CASSPGVGRGNTEAFF
V: TRBV12-3/TRBV12-4; J: TRBJ2-6; size: .; length: 14; D: .; DNA: TGTGCCAGCAGTTTTGGGTTTGGGGCCAACGTCCTGACTTTC; CDR3: CASSFGFGANVLTF
V: TRBV20-1; J: TRBJ2-6; size: few; length: 15; D: .; DNA: TGCAGTGCTGCGGGCTTCATCCCTGGGGCCAACGTCCTGACTTTC; CDR3: CSAAGFIPGANVLTF
V: TRBV7-8; J: TRBJ1-4; size: many; length: 16; D: TRBD1; DNA: TGTGCCAGCAGCTTAGCGGGGGGACAGGGGAGAGAAAAACTGTTTTTT; CDR3: CASSLAGGQGREKLFF
V: TRBV18; J: TRBJ2-1; size: many; length: 13; D: .; DNA: TGTGCCAGCTCACCACCGGGGTCGAATGAGCAGTTCTTC; CDR3: CASSPPGSNEQFF
V: TRBV20-1; J: TRBJ2-1; size: .; length: 16; D: TRBD2; DNA: TGCAGTGCTAGAGATGTGCGCGGGGGGGCGAGGAATGAGCAGTTCTTC; CDR3: CSARDVRGGARNEQFF
V: TRBV3-1; J: TRBJ2-4; size: many; length: 14; D: .; DNA: TGTGCCAGCAGCCCGCAGGTAGCCAAAAACATTCAGTACTTC; CDR3: CASSPQVAKNIQYF
V: TRBV20-1; J: TRBJ2-1; size: few; length: 15; D: .; DNA: TGCAGTGCTAGAAAGCCGGGAATAACCTACAATGAGCAGTTCTTC; CDR3: CSARKPGITYNEQFF
V: TRBV20-1; J: TRBJ2-3; size: many; length: 16; D: TRBD2; DNA: TGCAGTGCCAGTCAGGGGCCCAGCGGGAGAACAGATACGCAGTATTTT; CDR3: CSASQGPSGRTDTQYF
V: TRBV5-4; J: TRBJ2-5; size: .; length: 16; D: .; DNA: TGTGCCAGCAGCCCTGGGGGGGGGCGGACCCAAGAGACCCAGTACTTC; CDR3: CASSPGGGRTQETQYF
V: TRBV20-1; J: TRBJ2-1; size: .; length: 13; D: .; DNA: TGCAGTGCTAGAGATCAGTGGGGGAAGGGGCAGTTCTTC; CDR3: CSARDQWGKGQFF
V: TRBV6-2/TRBV6-3; J: TRBJ2-2; size: few; length: 16; D: TRBD2; DNA: TGTGCCAGCAGTTACCAAGCGGGAACGGACACCGGGGAGCTGTTTTTT; CDR3: CASSYQAGTDTGELFF
V: TRBV27; J: TRBJ2-5; size: .; length: 15; D: TRBD2; DNA: TGTGCCAGCAGTTTACGAGCCGGGACTAGAATCACCCAGTACTTC; CDR3: CASSLRAGTRITQYF
V: TRBV12-3/TRBV12-4; J: TRBJ2-1; size: many; length: 15; D: TRBD2; DNA: TGTGCCAGCAGGCTGGGACTAGCGGAGGGGGATGAGCAGTTCTTC; CDR3: CASRLGLAEGDEQFF
V: TRBV20-1; J: TRBJ2-1; size: many; length: 15; D: .; DNA: TGCAGTGCTAGAGATCGACTGAACTCCTACAATGAGCAGTTCTTC; CDR3: CSARDRLNSYNEQFF
V: TRBV5-6; J: TRBJ1-2; size: many; length: 14; D: TRBD1; DNA: TGTGCCAGCAGCTTGGGACAGGGATTAAGTGGCTACACCTTC; CDR3: CASSLGQGLSGYTF
V: TRBV13; J: TRBJ2-5; size: .; length: 14; D: TRBD1; DNA: TGTGCCAGCAGCACGGACAGGGGAAGAGAGACCCAGTACTTC; CDR3: CASSTDRGRETQYF
V: TRBV27; J: TRBJ2-7; size: .; length: 13; D: .; DNA: TGTGCCAGCACAAGGGGAATGGGTTACGAGCAGTACTTC; CDR3: CASTRGMGYEQYF
V: TRBV15; J: TRBJ1-2; size: .; length: 15; D: TRBD1; DNA: TGTGCCACCAGCAGAGGGGACAGTAACACTTACGGCTACACCTTC; CDR3: CATSRGDSNTYGYTF
V: TRBV7-2; J: TRBJ2-7; size: .; length: 16; D: TRBD2; DNA: TGTGCCAGCAGCTTTCGGGGGGACTGGAGCTCCTACGAGCAGTACTTC; CDR3: CASSFRGDWSSYEQYF
V: TRBV24-1; J: TRBJ2-5; size: .; length: 15; D: .; DNA: TGTGCCACCAGTGAGGGAGGAACCGGACAAGAGACCCAGTACTTC; CDR3: CATSEGGTGQETQYF
V: TRBV28; J: TRBJ2-1; size: many; length: 15; D: .; DNA: TGTGCCAGCAGTTTAGGCCTTAGCATGTACAATGAGCAGTTCTTC; CDR3: CASSLGLSMYNEQFF
V: TRBV6-1; J: TRBJ1-1; size: many; length: 15; D: .; DNA: TGTGCCAGCAGGCAGGGGAGGGGATTGAACACTGAAGCTTTCTTT; CDR3: CASRQGRGLNTEAFF
V: TRBV27; J: TRBJ2-2; size: many; length: 13; D: .; DNA: TGTGCCAGCACCTTAGCAAACACCGGGGAGCTGTTTTTT; CDR3: CASTLANTGELFF
V: TRBV6-2/TRBV6-3; J: TRBJ2-1; size: many; length: 13; D: TRBD1; DNA: TGTGCCAGCAGGACGACAGGGTCCGATGAGCAGTTCTTC; CDR3: CASRTTGSDEQFF
V: TRBV3-1; J: TRBJ1-2; size: many; length: 14; D: TRBD1; DNA: TGTGCCAGCAGCAGAGGACAGGGGGCAGGTGGCTACACCTTC; CDR3: CASSRGQGAGGYTF
V: TRBV28; J: TRBJ1-2; size: many; length: 15; D: TRBD1; DNA: TGTGCCAGCAGTTCCCTCCGGACAGGGGGCTTTGGCTACACCTTC; CDR3: CASSSLRTGGFGYTF
V: TRBV11-2; J: TRBJ2-4; size: many; length: 16; D: .; DNA: TGTGCCAGCAGCTCCGGGACTTCCGCGGGCAAAAACATTCAGTACTTC; CDR3: CASSSGTSAGKNIQYF
V: TRBV11-2; J: TRBJ2-3; size: .; length: 15; D: TRBD1; DNA: TGTGCCAGCAGCAATGGACAGGGGAGCACAGATACGCAGTATTTT; CDR3: CASSNGQGSTDTQYF
V: TRBV11-3; J: TRBJ2-1; size: many; length: 15; D: TRBD1; DNA: TGTGCCAGCAGCTCCCGGGACAGGTTAAATGATGAGCAGTTCTTC; CDR3: CASSSRDRLNDEQFF